This is a list of T cell receptor beta chains from one sample in a study of post-analysis software for immune sequencing data. TCRdb passed the PCR reads through MiXCR, listing each CDR3 protein once. The profile shows roughly 180,000 distinct CDR3 sequences, 30% of them singletons. What was sequenced was blood. Receptors originate from a girl between 5 and 17 years old with multiple sclerosis. The CDR3 runs from the conserved cysteine through the conserved F or W. Fields, in order: D gene, V gene, clone size, CDR3 protein. A D gene is named only where the DNA matches it firmly. The size of a clone is reported for some rows only, either as once, few or many, or as a class for expanded clones.

d_gene: .
v_gene: TRBV10-2
abundance: many
CDR3aa: CASRPGLVRDEQFF

d_gene: TRBD1
v_gene: TRBV7-8
abundance: .
CDR3aa: CASTLQTGGNTDTQYF

d_gene: .
v_gene: TRBV4-1
abundance: .
CDR3aa: CASSQASGLLGEQFF

d_gene: .
v_gene: TRBV2
abundance: .
CDR3aa: CASSESGGGGGYTF

d_gene: TRBD1
v_gene: TRBV4-1
abundance: many
CDR3aa: CASSQDLSGTGEREQYF

d_gene: .
v_gene: TRBV28
abundance: .
CDR3aa: CASSLQSAGYTF

d_gene: TRBD1
v_gene: TRBV12-3/TRBV12-4
abundance: few
CDR3aa: CTSSDRGGFKDEQYF

d_gene: .
v_gene: TRBV15
abundance: .
CDR3aa: CATSREERSHNEQFF

d_gene: TRBD1
v_gene: TRBV27
abundance: few
CDR3aa: CASSLGIGGGGTEAFF

d_gene: TRBD1
v_gene: TRBV5-6
abundance: .
CDR3aa: CASSWGTGIRETQYF

d_gene: .
v_gene: TRBV12-3/TRBV12-4
abundance: .
CDR3aa: CASKTSTGPDTQYF

d_gene: .
v_gene: TRBV11-2
abundance: few
CDR3aa: CASSPDSFEAFF

d_gene: .
v_gene: TRBV10-3
abundance: .
CDR3aa: CASRGGFDTGELFF